This T cell receptor (beta chain) was documented in a study of cytomegalovirus exposure and HLA in healthy donors. Turning to the study itself: Approximately 180 million T cells yielded roughly 100 million unique TCR beta sequences, as an earlier analysis found. General observations from the study: Some segments of the V type, notably TRBV6-2 and TRBV6-3, were excluded as indistinguishable. Apart from CMV serostatus, no immune exposure information was available. The investigators catalogued some 150 TCR beta chains as cytomegalovirus-associated.

The germline CDR1 and CDR2 sequences are SGHRS and YFSETQ. The CDR3 runs 16 residues. Trimming shortened V by 0 bases and J by 4 bases, and 16 bases separated the two germline ends. Use of 60 Vbeta and 13 Jbeta primers characterized the PCR. Measured with immunoSEQ multiplex PCR; TCRdb has only the in-frame clones, and not every one. The sample yields around 210,000 clones, around 83% seen once. Points on this clone: Its cognate antigen is unknown.

The sequencing input was PBMCs. The sequence was obtained from a woman aged 40-49 years in good health and CMV-seronegative. V usage is TRBV5-1 and J usage is TRBJ1-2; D ambiguous. The chain's CDR3 is CASSLVGPGVGYGYTF. DNA of the CDR3: TGCGCCAGCAGCTTGGTAGGGCCGGGAGTCGGCTATGGCTACACCTTC.